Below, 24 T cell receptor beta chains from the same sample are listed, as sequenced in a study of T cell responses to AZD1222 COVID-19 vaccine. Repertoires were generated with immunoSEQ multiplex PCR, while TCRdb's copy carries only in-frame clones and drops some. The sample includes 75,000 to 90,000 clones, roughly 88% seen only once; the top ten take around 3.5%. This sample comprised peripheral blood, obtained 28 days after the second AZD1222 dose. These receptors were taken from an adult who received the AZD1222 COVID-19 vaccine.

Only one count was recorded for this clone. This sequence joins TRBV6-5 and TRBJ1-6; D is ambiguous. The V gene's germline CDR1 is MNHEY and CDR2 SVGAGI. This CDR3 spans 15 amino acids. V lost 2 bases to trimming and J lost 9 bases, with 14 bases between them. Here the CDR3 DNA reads TGTGCCAGCAGTTACGCAAAGCCCCGGGGTTCACCCCTCCACTTT. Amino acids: CASSYAKPRGSPLHF.

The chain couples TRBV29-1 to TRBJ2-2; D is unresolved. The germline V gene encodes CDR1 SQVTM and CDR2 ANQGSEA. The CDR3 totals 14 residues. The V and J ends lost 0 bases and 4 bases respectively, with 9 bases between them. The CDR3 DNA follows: TGCAGCGTTGAAGACATTACCCTCACCGGGGAGCTGTTTTTT. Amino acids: CSVEDITLTGELFF.

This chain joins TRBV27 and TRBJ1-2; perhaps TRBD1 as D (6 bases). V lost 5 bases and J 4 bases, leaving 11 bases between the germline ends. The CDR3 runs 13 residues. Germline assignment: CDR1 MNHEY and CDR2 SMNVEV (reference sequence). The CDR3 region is CASSDRPSYGYTF. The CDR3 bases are TGTGCCAGCAGTGACAGGCCGAGCTATGGCTACACCTTC.

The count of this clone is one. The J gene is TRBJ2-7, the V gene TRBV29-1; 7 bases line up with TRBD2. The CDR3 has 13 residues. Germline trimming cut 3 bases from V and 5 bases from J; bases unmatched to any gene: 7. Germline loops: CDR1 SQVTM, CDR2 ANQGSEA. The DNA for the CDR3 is TGCAGCGTTGATGATGGGGGGGTTAACGAGCAGTACTTC. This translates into CSVDDGGVNEQYF.

This CDR3 reads CASSMTGESEKLFF. Here the CDR3 DNA reads TGTGCCAGTAGTATGACAGGGGAGAGTGAAAAACTGTTTTTT. J is TRBJ1-4 and V is TRBV19; 8 nucleotides match TRBD1. The CDR3 is made up of 14 amino acids. The ends lost 3 bases at V and 7 bases at J; junction bases unmatched: 4. Germline V lookup: CDR1 LNHDA, CDR2 SQIVND (reference sequence).

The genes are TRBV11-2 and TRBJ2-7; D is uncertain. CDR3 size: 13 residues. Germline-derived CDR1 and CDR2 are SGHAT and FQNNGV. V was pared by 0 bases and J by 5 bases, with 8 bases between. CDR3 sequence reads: CASSLESINEQYF. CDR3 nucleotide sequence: TGTGCCAGCAGCTTAGAATCGATTAACGAGCAGTACTTC. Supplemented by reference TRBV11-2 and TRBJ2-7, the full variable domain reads EAGVAQSPRYKIIEKRQSVAFWCNPISGHATLYWYQQILGQGPKLLIQFQNNGVVDDSQLPKDRFSAERLKGVDSTLKIQPAKLEDSAVYLCASSLESINEQYFGPGTRLTVT.

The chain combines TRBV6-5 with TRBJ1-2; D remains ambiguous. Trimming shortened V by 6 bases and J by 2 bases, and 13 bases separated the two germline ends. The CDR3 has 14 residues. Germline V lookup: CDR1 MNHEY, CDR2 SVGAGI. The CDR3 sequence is CASSPRPGNYGYTF. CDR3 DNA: TGTGCCAGCAGCCCAAGGCCGGGGAACTATGGCTACACCTTC.

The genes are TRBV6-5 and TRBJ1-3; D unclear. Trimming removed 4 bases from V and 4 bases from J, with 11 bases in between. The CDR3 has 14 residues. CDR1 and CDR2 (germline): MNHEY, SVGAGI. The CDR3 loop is CASSSEPPGNTIYF. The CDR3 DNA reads TGTGCCAGCAGTTCGGAGCCCCCCGGAAACACCATATATTTT.

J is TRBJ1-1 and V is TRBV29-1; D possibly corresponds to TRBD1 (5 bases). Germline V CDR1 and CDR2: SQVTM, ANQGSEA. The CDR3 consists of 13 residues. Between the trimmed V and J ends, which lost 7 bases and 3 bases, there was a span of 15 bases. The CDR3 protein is CSAAIGGDTEAFF. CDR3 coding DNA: TGCAGCGCCGCCATTGGGGGGGACACTGAAGCTTTCTTT.

CDR3 amino acids: CASSILTGSQPQHF. The CDR3 DNA follows: TGTGCCAGTAGCATCTTAACAGGGTCACAGCCCCAGCATTTT. The gene calls are TRBV19 and TRBJ1-5, with D perhaps matching TRBD1 (6 bases). Germline loops: CDR1 LNHDA, CDR2 SQIVND (reference sequence). CDR3 length: 14 residues. V was shortened by 6 bases and J by 7 bases, with 16 bases between the two germline ends. Combining the CDR3 with reference TRBV19 and TRBJ1-5 gives the whole variable domain DGGITQSPKYLFRKEGQNVTLSCEQNLNHDAMYWYRQDPGQGLRLIYYSQIVNDFQKGDIAEGYSVSREKKESFPLTVTSAQKNPTAFYLCASSILTGSQPQHFGDGTRLSIL.

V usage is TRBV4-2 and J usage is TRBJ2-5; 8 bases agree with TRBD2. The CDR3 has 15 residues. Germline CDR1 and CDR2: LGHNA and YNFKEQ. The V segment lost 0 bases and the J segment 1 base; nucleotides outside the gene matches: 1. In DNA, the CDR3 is TGTGCCAGCAGCCAAGATCGGGGGGGCCAAGAGACCCAGTACTTC. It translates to CASSQDRGGQETQYF.

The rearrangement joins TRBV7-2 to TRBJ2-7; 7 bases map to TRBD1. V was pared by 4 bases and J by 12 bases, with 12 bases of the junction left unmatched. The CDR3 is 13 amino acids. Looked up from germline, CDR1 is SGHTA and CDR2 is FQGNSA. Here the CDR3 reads CASSSGQYSWWYF. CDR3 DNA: TGTGCCAGCAGCTCGGGACAGTATTCCTGGTGGTACTTC.

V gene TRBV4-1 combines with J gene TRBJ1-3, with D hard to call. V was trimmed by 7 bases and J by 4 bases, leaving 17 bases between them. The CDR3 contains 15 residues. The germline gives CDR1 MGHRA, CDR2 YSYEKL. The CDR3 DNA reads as TGCGCCAGCACCCCCACCGGCACCTTCGGAAACACCATATATTTT. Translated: CASTPTGTFGNTIYF.

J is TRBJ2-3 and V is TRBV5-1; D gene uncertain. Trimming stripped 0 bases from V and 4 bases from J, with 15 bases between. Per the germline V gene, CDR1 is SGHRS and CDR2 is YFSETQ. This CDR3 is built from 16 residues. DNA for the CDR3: TGCGCCAGCAGCTTGGAATCTCCAGGAGAGGCAGATACGCAGTATTTT. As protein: CASSLESPGEADTQYF.

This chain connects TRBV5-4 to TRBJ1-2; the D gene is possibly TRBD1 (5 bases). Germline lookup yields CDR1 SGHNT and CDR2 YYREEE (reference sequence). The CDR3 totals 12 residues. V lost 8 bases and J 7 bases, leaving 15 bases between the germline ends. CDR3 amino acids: CARGVEVVGYTF. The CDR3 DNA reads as TGTGCCAGGGGGGTGGAGGTGGTTGGCTACACCTTC.

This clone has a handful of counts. CDR3 sequence (DNA): TGTGCCTGGAGTGTACGAAGGGGCTCGAGGGGCTACACCTTC. It yields the protein CAWSVRRGSRGYTF. J is TRBJ1-2 and V is TRBV30; TRBD1 might be the D (5 bases). The germline V and J ends were trimmed by 0 bases and 8 bases, with 16 bases remaining between them. The germline CDR1 and CDR2 sequences are GTSNPN and SVGIG (reference sequence). The CDR3 has 14 residues.

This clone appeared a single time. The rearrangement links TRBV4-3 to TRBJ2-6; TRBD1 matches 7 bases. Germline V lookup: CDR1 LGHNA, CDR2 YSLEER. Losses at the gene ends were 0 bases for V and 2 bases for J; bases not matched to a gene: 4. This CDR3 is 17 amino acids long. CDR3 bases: TGCGCCAGCAGCCAAGATTCCGACAGGGCTGGGGCCAACGTCCTGACTTTC. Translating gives CASSQDSDRAGANVLTF.

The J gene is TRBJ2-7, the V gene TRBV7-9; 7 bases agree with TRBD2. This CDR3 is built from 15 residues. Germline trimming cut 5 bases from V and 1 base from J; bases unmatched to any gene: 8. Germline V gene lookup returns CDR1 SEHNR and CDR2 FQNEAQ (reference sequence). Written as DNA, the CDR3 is TGTGCCAGCAGCCGACAGCCGGGACTATCCTACGAGCAGTACTTC. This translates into CASSRQPGLSYEQYF.

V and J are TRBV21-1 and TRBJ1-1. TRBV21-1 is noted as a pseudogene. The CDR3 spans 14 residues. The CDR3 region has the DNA TGTGCCAGCAGCGCCGTTTTAGTGAACACTGAAGCTTTCTTT. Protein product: CASSAVLVNTEAFF.

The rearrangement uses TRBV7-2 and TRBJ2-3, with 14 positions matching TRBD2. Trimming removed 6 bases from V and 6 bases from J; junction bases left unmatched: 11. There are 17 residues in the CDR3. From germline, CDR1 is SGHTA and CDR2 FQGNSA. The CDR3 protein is CASSSGTSGRRADTQYF. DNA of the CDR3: TGTGCCAGCAGTTCCGGGACTAGCGGGAGAAGGGCTGATACGCAGTATTTT.

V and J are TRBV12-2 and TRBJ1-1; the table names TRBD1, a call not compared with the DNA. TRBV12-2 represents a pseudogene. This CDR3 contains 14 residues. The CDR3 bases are TGTGCAAGTCGCTTAAGACAGGCGAACACTGAAGCTTTCTTT. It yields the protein CASRLRQANTEAFF.

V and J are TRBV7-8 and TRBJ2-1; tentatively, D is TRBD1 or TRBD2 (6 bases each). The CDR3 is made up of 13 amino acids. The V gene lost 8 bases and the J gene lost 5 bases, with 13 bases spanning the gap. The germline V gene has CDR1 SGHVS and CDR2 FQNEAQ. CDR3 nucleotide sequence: TGTGCCAGCTTAGGGGGGAACCACAATGAGCAGTTCTTC. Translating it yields CASLGGNHNEQFF.

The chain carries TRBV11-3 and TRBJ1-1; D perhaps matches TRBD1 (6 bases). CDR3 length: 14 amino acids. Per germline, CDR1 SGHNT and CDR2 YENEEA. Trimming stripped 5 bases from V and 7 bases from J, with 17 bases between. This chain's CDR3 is CASSHDPGGSEAFF. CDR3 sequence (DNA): TGTGCCAGCAGCCATGACCCGGGGGGCAGTGAAGCTTTCTTT.

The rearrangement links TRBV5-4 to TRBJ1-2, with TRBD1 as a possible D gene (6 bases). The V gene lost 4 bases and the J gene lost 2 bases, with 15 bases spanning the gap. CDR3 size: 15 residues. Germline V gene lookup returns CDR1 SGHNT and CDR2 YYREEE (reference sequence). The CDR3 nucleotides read TGTGCCAGCAGCCGGGGGACACTCCCGAACTATGGCTACACCTTC. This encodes CASSRGTLPNYGYTF. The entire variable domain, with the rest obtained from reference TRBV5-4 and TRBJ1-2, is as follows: ETGVTQSPTHLIKTRGQQVTLRCSSQSGHNTVSWYQQALGQGPQFIFQYYREEENGRGNFPPRFSGLQFPNYSSELNVNALELDDSALYLCASSRGTLPNYGYTFGSGTRLTVV.